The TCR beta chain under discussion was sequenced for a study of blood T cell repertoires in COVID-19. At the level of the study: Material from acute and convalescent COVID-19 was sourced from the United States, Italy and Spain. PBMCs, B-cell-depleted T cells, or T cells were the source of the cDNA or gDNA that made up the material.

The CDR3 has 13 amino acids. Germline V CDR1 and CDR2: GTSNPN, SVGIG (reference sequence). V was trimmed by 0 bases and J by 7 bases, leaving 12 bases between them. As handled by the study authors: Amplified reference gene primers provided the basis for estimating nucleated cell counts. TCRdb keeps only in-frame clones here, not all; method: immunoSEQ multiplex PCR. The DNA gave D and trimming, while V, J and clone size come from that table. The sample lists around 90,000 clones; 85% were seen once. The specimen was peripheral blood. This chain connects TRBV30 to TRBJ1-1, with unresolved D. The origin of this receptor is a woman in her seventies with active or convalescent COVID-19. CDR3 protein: CAWSVNKRYEAFF. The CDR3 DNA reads TGTGCCTGGAGTGTAAACAAAAGATATGAAGCTTTCTTT.